This T cell receptor beta chain was identified in a study of cytomegalovirus exposure and HLA in healthy donors. The CDR3 is 15 residues long. The V gene lost 5 bases and the J gene lost 0 bases, with 11 bases spanning the gap. Germline CDR1 LNHDA, CDR2 SQIVND (reference sequence). The PCR employed 60 Vbeta primers together with 13 Jbeta primers. Assay used: immunoSEQ multiplex PCR; TCRdb lists only in-frame clones, some missing. The table lists 170,000 or so clones, under 90% of them singletons. This TCR derives from a man younger than 40 in good health and CMV-seropositive. The chain combines TRBV19 with TRBJ1-3; D gene unclear. What was sequenced was PBMCs. In DNA form, the CDR3 reads TGTGCCAGTAGTGATTCGGGGTTCTCTGGAAACACCATATATTTT. Protein product: CASSDSGFSGNTIYF.